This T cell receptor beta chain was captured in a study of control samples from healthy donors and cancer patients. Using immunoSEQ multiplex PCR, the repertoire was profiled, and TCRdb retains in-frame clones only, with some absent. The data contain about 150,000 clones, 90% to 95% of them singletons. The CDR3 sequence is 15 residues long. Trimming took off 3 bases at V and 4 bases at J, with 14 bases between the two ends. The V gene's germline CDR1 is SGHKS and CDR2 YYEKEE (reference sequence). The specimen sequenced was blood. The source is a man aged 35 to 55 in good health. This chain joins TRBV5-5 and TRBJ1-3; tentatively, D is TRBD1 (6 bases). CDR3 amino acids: CASSWSGTQGNTIYF. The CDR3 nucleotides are TGTGCCAGCAGCTGGTCCGGGACACAAGGAAACACCATATATTTT.